These 2 T cell receptor beta chains share one sample of origin, sequenced in a study of blood T cells in healthy people across ages. Primed by a sample-barcoded 5' primer and a J-beta primer mix, a second PCR proceeded for roughly 7 to 11 cycles. TCRdb independently ran MiXCR on the 5' RACE reads; one entry per CDR3 protein. Here the sample spans roughly 800,000 distinct CDR3 sequences, roughly 50% being singletons. What was sequenced was blood. The receptor source for this set is a man at least 80 years old in good health.

The chain links TRBV7-2 to TRBJ2-3, with 10 bases that match TRBD2. The CDR3 extends over 18 amino acids. The germline V gene has CDR1 SGHTA and CDR2 FQGNSA. Trimming cost V 3 bases and J 4 bases; bases outside gene matches: 13. The CDR3: CASSLRLTTSGNSDTQYF. The CDR3 bases are TGTGCCAGCAGCTTGCGGCTCACTACTAGCGGGAACTCAGATACGCAGTATTTT.

This clonotype was observed a single time. CDR3 sequence: CATSGGLAGATYEQYF. DNA for the CDR3: TGTGCCACCAGCGGCGGACTAGCGGGAGCCACCTACGAGCAGTACTTC. The chain combines TRBV15 with TRBJ2-7, with 13 bases that match TRBD2. Germline CDR1 reads LNHNV; CDR2 reads YYDKDF (reference sequence). This CDR3 region has 16 residues. The J segment lost 2 bases and the V segment lost 5 bases, leaving 6 bases of the junction unmatched.